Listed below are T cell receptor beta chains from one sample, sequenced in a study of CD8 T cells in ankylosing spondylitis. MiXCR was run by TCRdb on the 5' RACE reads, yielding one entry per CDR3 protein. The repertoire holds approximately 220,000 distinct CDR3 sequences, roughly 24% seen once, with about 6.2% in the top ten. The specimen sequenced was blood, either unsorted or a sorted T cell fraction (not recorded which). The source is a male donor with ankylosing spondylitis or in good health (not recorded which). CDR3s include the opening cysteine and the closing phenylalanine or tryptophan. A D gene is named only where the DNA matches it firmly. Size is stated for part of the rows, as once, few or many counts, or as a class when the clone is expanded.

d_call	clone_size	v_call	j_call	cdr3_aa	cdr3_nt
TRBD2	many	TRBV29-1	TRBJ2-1	CSVVGTSGANEQFF	TGCAGCGTTGTAGGGACTAGCGGCGCCAATGAGCAGTTCTTC
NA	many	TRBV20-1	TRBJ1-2	CSARDSAGPPPGYTF	TGCAGTGCTAGAGATTCTGCAGGGCCACCTCCTGGCTACACCTTC
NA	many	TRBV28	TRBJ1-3	CASMAGNTIYF	TGTGCCAGCATGGCTGGAAACACCATATATTTT
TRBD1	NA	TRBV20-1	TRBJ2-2	CSVRGQKNTGELFF	TGCAGTGTGAGGGGACAGAAGAACACCGGGGAGCTGTTTTTT
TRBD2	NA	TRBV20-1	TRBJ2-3	CSAETTSGNTDTQYF	TGCAGTGCTGAAACCACTAGCGGGAACACAGATACGCAGTATTTT
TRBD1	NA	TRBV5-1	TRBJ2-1	CASSSIGQGRVYEQFF	TGCGCCAGCAGCTCGATCGGACAGGGGAGGGTTTATGAGCAGTTCTTC
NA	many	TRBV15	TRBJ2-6	CATSYGGTNVLTF	TGTGCCACCAGCTACGGGGGAACCAACGTCCTGACTTTC
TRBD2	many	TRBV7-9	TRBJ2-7	CASSLARGLAGAYEQYF	TGTGCCAGCAGCTTAGCCCGGGGACTAGCGGGAGCCTACGAGCAGTACTTC
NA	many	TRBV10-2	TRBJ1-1	CASSDLRLNTEAFF	TGCGCCAGCAGTGACTTGCGGCTGAACACTGAAGCTTTCTTT
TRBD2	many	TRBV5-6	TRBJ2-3	CASSPSGLATADTQYF	TGTGCCAGCAGCCCCAGCGGACTAGCGACCGCAGATACGCAGTATTTT
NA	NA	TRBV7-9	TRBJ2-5	CASSLVGGHETQYF	TGTGCCAGCAGCTTAGTAGGGGGGCACGAGACCCAGTACTTC
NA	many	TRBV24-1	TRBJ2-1	CATSAPDPVNEQFF	TGTGCCACCAGTGCCCCGGACCCCGTCAATGAGCAGTTCTTC
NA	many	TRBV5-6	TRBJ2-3	CASSLGQLTDTQYF	TGTGCCAGCAGTCTTGGGCAGCTGACAGATACGCAGTATTTT
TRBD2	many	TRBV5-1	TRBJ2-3	CASSREGRGTDTQYF	TGCGCCAGCAGCCGGGAGGGGAGGGGCACAGATACGCAGTATTTT
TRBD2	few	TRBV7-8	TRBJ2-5	CASSLGLTSGTGETQYF	TGTGCCAGCAGCTTAGGACTGACTAGCGGGACAGGCGAGACCCAGTACTTC
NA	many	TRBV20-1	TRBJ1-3	CSASRDGSSGNTIYF	TGCAGTGCTAGCCGAGACGGGAGCTCTGGAAACACCATATATTTT
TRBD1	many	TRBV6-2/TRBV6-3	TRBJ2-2	CASSERTGRNTGELFF	TGTGCCAGCAGTGAGCGGACAGGAAGGAACACCGGGGAGCTGTTTTTT
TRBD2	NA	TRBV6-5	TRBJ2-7	CASSYLPLAGGGEQYF	TGTGCCAGCAGTTACCTACCCCTAGCGGGAGGCGGCGAGCAGTACTTC
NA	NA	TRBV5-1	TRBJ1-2	CASSLTGGGFFYGYTF	TGCGCCAGCAGCTTGACGGGTGGCGGATTTTTCTATGGCTACACCTTC
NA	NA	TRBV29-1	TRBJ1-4	CSVEARGSEKLFF	TGCAGCGTTGAGGCCAGGGGTTCTGAAAAACTGTTTTTT
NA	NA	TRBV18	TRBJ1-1	CASSPDGPEAFF	TGTGCCAGCTCACCGGACGGGCCTGAAGCTTTCTTT
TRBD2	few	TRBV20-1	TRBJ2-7	CSASGSGTGFEQYF	TGCAGTGCTAGCGGTAGCGGGACCGGGTTCGAGCAGTACTTC
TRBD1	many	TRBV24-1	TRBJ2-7	CATSQDRVDEQYF	TGTGCCACCAGTCAGGACAGGGTCGACGAGCAGTACTTC
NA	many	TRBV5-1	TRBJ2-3	CASSLATGNTDTQYF	TGCGCCAGCAGCTTGGCCACTGGGAACACAGATACGCAGTATTTT
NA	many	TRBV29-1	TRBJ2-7	CSVGRSYEQYF	TGCAGCGTTGGCAGGTCCTACGAGCAGTACTTC
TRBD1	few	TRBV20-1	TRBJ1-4	CSARDSRTGDREKLFF	TGCAGTGCTAGAGACTCGAGGACAGGGGATCGTGAAAAACTGTTTTTT
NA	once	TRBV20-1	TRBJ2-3	CSANRLVRDADTQYF	TGCAGTGCTAACAGACTAGTTAGGGATGCAGATACGCAGTATTTT
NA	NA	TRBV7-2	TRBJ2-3	CASSSGPNPDTQYF	TGTGCCAGCAGCTCAGGGCCCAACCCAGATACGCAGTATTTT
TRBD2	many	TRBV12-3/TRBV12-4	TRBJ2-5	CASSRTSGSREETQYF	TGTGCCAGCAGTCGGACTAGCGGGAGTCGGGAAGAGACCCAGTACTTC
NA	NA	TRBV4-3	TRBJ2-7	CASSQDWGYYEQYF	TGCGCCAGCAGCCAAGACTGGGGCTATTACGAGCAGTACTTC
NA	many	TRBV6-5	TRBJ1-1	CASSYIPETNTEAFF	TGTGCCAGCAGTTACATCCCAGAGACAAACACTGAAGCTTTCTTT
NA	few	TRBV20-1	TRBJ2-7	CSAGEGLYEQYF	TGCAGTGCTGGTGAGGGCCTCTACGAGCAGTACTTC
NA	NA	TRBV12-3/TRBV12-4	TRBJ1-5	CASSPFEVFGNQPQHF	TGTGCCAGCAGTCCTTTCGAGGTTTTCGGCAATCAGCCCCAGCATTTT
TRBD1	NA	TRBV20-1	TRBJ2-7	CSARVVDRHSYEQYF	TGCAGTGCTAGAGTAGTGGACAGGCACTCCTACGAGCAGTACTTC
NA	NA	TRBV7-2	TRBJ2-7	CASSLPPDSAAYEQYF	TGTGCCAGCAGCTTACCTCCGGACAGCGCTGCCTACGAGCAGTACTTC
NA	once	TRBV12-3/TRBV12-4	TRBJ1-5	CASSSRDKNQPQHF	TGTGCCAGCAGTTCACGGGACAAAAATCAGCCCCAGCATTTT
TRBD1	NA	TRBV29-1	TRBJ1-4	CSARGQGGEKLFF	TGCAGCGCCAGGGGGCAGGGGGGTGAAAAACTGTTTTTT
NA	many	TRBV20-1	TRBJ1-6	CSASLGTQNSPLHF	TGCAGTGCGAGCCTCGGGACACAAAATTCACCCCTCCACTTT
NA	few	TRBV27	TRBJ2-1	CASSNPTGSSYNEQFF	TGTGCCAGCAGTAACCCGACAGGCAGCTCCTACAATGAGCAGTTCTTC
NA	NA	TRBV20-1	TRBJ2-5	CSAIGLAIETQYF	TGCAGTGCTATAGGCCTAGCGATAGAGACCCAGTACTTC
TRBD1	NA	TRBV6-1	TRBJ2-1	CASKGQPTDNEQFF	TGTGCCAGCAAGGGACAGCCAACGGACAATGAGCAGTTCTTC
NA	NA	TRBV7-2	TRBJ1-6	CASSPRGRVGPLHF	TGTGCCAGCAGCCCAAGGGGAAGAGTGGGACCCCTCCACTTT
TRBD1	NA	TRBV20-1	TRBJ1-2	CSARVNRGPNYGYTF	TGCAGTGCTAGAGTAAACAGGGGGCCGAACTATGGCTACACCTTC
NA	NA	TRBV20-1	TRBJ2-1	CSARGASPTYNEQFF	TGCAGTGCTAGAGGGGCTAGCCCTACCTACAATGAGCAGTTCTTC
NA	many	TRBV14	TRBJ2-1	CASSQDLAFEQFF	TGTGCCAGCAGCCAAGATTTGGCTTTTGAGCAGTTCTTC
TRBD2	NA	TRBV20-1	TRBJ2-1	CSASGLAGGGSEQFF	TGCAGTGCTTCGGGACTAGCGGGAGGAGGGTCTGAGCAGTTCTTC
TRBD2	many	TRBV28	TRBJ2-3	CASSSLGLARTDTQYF	TGTGCCAGCAGTTCCTTAGGACTAGCGAGGACAGATACGCAGTATTTT
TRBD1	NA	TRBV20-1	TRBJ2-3	CSARPNRGRTDTQYF	TGCAGTGCTAGACCCAACAGGGGGCGAACAGATACGCAGTATTTT